This is a list of T cell receptor beta chains from one sample in a study of cytomegalovirus exposure and HLA in healthy donors. Profiling relied on immunoSEQ multiplex PCR, and the TCRdb table lists in-frame clones only, not all of them. Of about 160,000 clones listed, roughly 84% are singletons. The material sequenced was PBMCs. All receptors derive from a young man in good health and CMV-seronegative. CDR3s include the opening cysteine and the closing phenylalanine or tryptophan. The order of the fields is V gene, CDR3 protein.

>TRBV27
CASTMTRGGTEAFF
>TRBV28
CASSFGDGTLQETQYF
>TRBV5-1
CASSLLGSQETQYF
>TRBV10-3
CAISDPSGGAAGYEQYF
>TRBV5-1
CASSTGQEGGYTF
>TRBV15
CATSRGTQGLEQYF
>TRBV10-3
CAISGGGQGDYGYTF
>TRBV7-6
CASSLMGRTVSADTQYF
>TRBV13
CASSPGTGGFYNEQFF
>TRBV5-1
CASSFGGLTYEQYF
>TRBV5-1
CASSSLDSSYEQYF
>TRBV7-9
CASSLETGGTEAFF
>TRBV4-2
CASSTLGLAAQETQYF
>TRBV19
CASSATDRDTGELFF
>TRBV15
CATSGARASNYGYTF
>TRBV4-2
CASSQGGSTDTQYF
>TRBV12-5
CASGLVLGETQYF
>TRBV7-9
CAGGRGATTEAFF
>TRBV28
CASSTPGLAGGPGEQYF